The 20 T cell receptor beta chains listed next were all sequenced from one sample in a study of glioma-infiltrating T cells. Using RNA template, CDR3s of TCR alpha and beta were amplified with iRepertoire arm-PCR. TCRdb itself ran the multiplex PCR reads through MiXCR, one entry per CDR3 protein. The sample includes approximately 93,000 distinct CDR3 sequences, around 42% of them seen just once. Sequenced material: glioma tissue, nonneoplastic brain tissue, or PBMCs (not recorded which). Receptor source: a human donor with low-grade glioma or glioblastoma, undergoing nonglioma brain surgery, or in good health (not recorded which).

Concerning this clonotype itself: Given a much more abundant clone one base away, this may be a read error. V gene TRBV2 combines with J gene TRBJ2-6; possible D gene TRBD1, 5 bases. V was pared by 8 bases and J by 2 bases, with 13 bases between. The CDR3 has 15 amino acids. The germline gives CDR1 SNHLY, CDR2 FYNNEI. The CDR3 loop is CASGGDSAGANVLTF. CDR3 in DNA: TGTGCCAGCGGTGGAGACAGCGCTGGGGCCAACGTCCTGACTTTC. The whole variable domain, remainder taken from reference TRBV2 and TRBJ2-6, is EPEVTQTPSHQVTQMGQEVILRCVPISNHLYFYWYRQILGQKVEFLVSFYNNEISEKSEIFDDQFSVERPDGSNFTLKIRSTKLEDSAMYFCASGGDSAGANVLTFGAGSRLTVL.

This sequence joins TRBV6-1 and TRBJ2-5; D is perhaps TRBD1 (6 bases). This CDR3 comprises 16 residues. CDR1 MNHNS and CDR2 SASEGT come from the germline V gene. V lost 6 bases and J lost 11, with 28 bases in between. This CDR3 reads CASSSIQGGSYNEQYF. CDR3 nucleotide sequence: TGTGCCAGCAGCTCAATACAGGGTGGGTCCTACAATGAGCAGTACTTC.

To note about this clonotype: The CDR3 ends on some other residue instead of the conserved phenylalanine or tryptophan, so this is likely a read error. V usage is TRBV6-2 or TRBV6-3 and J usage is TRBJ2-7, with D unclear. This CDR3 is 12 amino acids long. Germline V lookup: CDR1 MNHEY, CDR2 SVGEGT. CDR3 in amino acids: CASSSNSHEQYL. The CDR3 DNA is TGTGCCAGCAGTTCTAACTCCCACGAGCAGTACCTC.

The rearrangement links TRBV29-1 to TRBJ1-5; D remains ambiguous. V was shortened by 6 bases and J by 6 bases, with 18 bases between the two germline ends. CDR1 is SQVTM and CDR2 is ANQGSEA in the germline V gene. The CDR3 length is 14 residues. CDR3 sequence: CSVKPGLETQPQHF. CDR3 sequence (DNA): TGCAGCGTCAAGCCGGGTCTCGAAACTCAGCCCCAGCATTTT.

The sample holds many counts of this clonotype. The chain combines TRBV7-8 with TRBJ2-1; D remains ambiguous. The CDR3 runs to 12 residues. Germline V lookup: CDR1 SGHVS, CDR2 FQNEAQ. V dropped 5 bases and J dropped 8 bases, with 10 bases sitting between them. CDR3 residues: CASSLGSDEQFF. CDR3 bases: TGTGCCAGCAGCCTCGGGTCGGATGAGCAGTTCTTC.

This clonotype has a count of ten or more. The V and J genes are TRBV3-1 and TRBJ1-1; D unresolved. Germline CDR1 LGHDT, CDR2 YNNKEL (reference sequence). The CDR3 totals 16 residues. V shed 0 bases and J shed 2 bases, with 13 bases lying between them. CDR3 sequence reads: CASSQDFWSINTEAFF. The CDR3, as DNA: TGTGCCAGCAGCCAAGATTTCTGGTCAATCAACACTGAAGCTTTCTTT. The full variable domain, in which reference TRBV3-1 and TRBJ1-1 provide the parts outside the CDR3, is DTAVSQTPKYLVTQMGNDKSIKCEQNLGHDTMYWYKQDSKKFLKIMFSYNNKELIINETVPNRFSPKSPDKAHLNLHINSLELGDSAVYFCASSQDFWSINTEAFFGQGTRLTVV.

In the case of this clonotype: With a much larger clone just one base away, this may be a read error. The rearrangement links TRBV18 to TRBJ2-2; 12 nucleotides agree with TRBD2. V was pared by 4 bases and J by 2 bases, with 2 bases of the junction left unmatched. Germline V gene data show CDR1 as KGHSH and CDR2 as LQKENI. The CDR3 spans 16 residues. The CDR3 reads CASSQLAGGNTGELFF. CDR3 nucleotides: TGTGCCAGCTCACAACTAGCGGGAGGCAACACCGGGGAGCTGTTTTTT.

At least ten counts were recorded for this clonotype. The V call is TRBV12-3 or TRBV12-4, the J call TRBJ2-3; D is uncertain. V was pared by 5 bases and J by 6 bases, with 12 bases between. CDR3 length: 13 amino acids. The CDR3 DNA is TGTGCCAGCAGTCGGCCGACGGCCGATACGCAGTATTTT. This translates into CASSRPTADTQYF.

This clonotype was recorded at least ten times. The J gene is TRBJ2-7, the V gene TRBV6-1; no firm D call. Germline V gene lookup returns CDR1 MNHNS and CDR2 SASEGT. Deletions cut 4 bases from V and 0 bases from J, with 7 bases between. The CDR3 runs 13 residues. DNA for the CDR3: TGTGCCAGCAGTGGTCACGGCTCCTACGAGCAGTACTTC. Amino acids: CASSGHGSYEQYF.

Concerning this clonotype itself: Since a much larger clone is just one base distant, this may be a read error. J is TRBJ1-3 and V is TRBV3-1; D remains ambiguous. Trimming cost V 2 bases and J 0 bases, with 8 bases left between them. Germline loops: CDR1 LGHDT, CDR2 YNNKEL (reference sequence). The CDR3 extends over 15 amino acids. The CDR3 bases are TGTGCCAGCAGCCAAATGGTAGCCTCTGGAAACACCATATATTTT. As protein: CASSQMVASGNTIYF.

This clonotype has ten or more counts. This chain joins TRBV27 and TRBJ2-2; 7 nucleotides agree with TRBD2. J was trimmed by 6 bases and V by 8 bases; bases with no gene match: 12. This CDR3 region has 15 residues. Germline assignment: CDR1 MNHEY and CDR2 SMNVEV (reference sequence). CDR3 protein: CASLKEPLASGELFF. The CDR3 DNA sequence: TGTGCCAGCCTCAAGGAACCACTAGCGTCCGGGGAGCTGTTTTTT.

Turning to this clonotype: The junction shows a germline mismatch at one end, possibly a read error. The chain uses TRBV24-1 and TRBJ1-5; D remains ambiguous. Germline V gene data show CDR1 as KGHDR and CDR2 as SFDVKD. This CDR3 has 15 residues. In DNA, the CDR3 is TGTGCCACCGGTGGCGGCAGTTTTAGCAATCAGACCCAGCATTTT. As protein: CATGGGSFSNQTQHF.

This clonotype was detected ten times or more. The CDR3 DNA sequence: TGTGCCAGCAGTCCCCGACTGGGACAAGAGACCCAGTACTTC. Its protein product is CASSPRLGQETQYF. V and J are TRBV12-3 or TRBV12-4 and TRBJ2-5; D not resolved. CDR3 length: 14 amino acids. Trimming shortened V by 5 bases and J by 2 bases, and 12 bases separated the two germline ends.

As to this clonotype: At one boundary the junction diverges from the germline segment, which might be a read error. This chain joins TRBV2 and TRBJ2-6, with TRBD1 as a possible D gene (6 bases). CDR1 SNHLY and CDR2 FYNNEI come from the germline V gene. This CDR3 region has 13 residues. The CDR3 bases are TGTGCCAGCAGGCCAGGACAGCCTCGGGTCCTAACTTTC. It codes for CASRPGQPRVLTF.

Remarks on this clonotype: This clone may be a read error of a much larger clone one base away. The chain's CDR3 is CRVEADREQYF. In DNA form, the CDR3 reads TGCAGAGTTGAAGCAGACAGAGAGCAGTACTTC. This chain connects TRBV29-1 to TRBJ2-7, with D possibly matching TRBD1 (5 bases). Germline-derived CDR1 and CDR2 are SQVTM and ANQGSEA. This CDR3 spans 11 amino acids.

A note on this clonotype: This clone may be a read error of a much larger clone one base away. This CDR3 reads CASSIPGSYGQYF. The CDR3 nucleotides are TGTGCCAGTAGTATCCCTGGGTCCTACGGGCAGTACTTC. This rearrangement joins TRBV19 to TRBJ2-7; D gene uncertain. This CDR3 is built from 13 residues. Germline V gene lookup returns CDR1 LNHDA and CDR2 SQIVND (reference sequence).

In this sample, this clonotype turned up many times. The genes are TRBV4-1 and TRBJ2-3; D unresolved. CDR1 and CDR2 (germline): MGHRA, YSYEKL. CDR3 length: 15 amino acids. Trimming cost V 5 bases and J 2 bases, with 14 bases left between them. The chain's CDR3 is CASSGRQGSTDTQYF. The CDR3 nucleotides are TGCGCCAGCAGCGGTCGACAAGGTTCCACAGATACGCAGTATTTT.

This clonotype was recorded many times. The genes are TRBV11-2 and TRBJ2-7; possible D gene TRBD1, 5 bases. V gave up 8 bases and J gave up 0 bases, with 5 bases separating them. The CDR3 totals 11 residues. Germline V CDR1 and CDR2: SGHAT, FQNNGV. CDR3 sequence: CASGASYEQYF. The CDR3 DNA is TGTGCCAGCGGGGCCTCCTACGAGCAGTACTTC.

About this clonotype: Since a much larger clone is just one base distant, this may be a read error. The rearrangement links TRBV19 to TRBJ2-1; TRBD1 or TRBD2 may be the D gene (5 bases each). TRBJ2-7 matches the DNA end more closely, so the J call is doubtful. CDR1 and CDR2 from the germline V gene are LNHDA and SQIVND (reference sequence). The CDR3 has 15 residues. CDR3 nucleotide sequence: TGTGCCAGTAGATCCGGGATAGGGGCCTCAGGGGAGCAGTACTTC. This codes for CASRSGIGASGEQYF.

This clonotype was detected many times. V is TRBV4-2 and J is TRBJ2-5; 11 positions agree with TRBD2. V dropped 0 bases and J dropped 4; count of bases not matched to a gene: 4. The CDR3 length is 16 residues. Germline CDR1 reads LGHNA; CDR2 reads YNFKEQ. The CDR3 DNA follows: TGTGCCAGCAGCCAAGAATTAGCGGGGGGGAGAGAGACCCAGTACTTC. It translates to CASSQELAGGRETQYF.